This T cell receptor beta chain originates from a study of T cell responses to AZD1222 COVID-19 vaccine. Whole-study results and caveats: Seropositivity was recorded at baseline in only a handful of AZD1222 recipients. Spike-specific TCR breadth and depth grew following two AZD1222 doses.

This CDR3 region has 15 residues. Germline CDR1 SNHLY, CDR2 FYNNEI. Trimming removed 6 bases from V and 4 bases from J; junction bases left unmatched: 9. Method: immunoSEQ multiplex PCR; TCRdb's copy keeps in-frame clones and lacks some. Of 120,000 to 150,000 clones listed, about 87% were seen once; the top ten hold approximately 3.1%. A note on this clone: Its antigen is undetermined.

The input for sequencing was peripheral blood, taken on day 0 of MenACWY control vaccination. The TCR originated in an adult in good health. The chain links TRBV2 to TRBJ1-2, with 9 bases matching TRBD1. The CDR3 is CASRTGTGIGYGYTF. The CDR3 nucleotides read TGTGCCAGCAGGACCGGGACAGGGATAGGCTATGGCTACACCTTC.